Listed below are T cell receptor beta chains from one sample, sequenced in a study of blood T cells in healthy people across ages. TCRdb used MiXCR to reprocess the 5' RACE reads, holding one entry per CDR3 protein. Here the sample spans under 2,000,000 distinct CDR3 sequences, 40% to 55% being singletons. The sample consisted of blood. The source is a woman aged 40 to 49 in good health. The CDR3 runs from the conserved cysteine through the conserved F or W. The order of the fields is J gene, V gene, clone size, D gene, CDR3 protein, CDR3 DNA. A D gene is named only where the DNA matches it firmly. Size is omitted from some rows. Given values are once, few, many or a class for expanded clones.

J: TRBJ2-3; V: TRBV15; size: few; D: TRBD2; CDR3: CATSRDLSGGTTDTQYF; DNA: TGTGCCACCAGCAGAGATCTTAGCGGGGGGACCACAGATACGCAGTATTTT
J: TRBJ2-1; V: TRBV27; size: few; D: TRBD2; CDR3: CASSSSGTRYNNEQFF; DNA: TGTGCCAGCAGTTCGTCCGGGACTAGGTACAACAATGAGCAGTTCTTC
J: TRBJ2-1; V: TRBV5-1; size: -; D: TRBD1; CDR3: CASSLASVGQGVYEQFF; DNA: TGCGCCAGCAGCTTGGCTTCCGTAGGACAGGGGGTTTACGAGCAGTTCTTC
J: TRBJ1-2; V: TRBV6-6; size: few; D: -; CDR3: CASTTLQGNYGYTF; DNA: TGTGCCAGCACGACTTTACAGGGAAACTATGGCTACACCTTC
J: TRBJ2-2; V: TRBV28; size: -; D: TRBD2; CDR3: CASSFSGTLGRGGGELFF; DNA: TGTGCCAGCAGTTTCTCCGGGACTCTCGGCCGGGGGGGCGGGGAGCTGTTTTTT
J: TRBJ1-2; V: TRBV20-1; size: few; D: -; CDR3: CSARDWSSGSQGYTF; DNA: TGCAGTGCTAGAGATTGGTCATCAGGGAGTCAGGGCTACACCTTC
J: TRBJ2-1; V: TRBV7-8; size: -; D: -; CDR3: CASSSPHSSYNEQFF; DNA: TGTGCCAGCAGCTCCCCCCACAGTTCCTACAATGAGCAGTTCTTC
J: TRBJ2-7; V: TRBV20-1; size: few; D: -; CDR3: CSAPLSQGAYEQYF; DNA: TGCAGTGCACCCCTCAGTCAAGGAGCCTACGAGCAGTACTTC
J: TRBJ2-1; V: TRBV20-1; size: few; D: TRBD1; CDR3: CSARENGDRYNEQFF; DNA: TGCAGTGCTAGAGAAAATGGGGACAGATACAATGAGCAGTTCTTC
J: TRBJ1-6; V: TRBV28; size: -; D: -; CDR3: CATLGPGTNNSPLHF; DNA: TGTGCCACCCTGGGTCCTGGGACGAATAATTCACCCCTCCACTTT
J: TRBJ2-3; V: TRBV20-1; size: -; D: -; CDR3: CSARVGRYTDTQYF; DNA: TGCAGTGCTAGAGTGGGCAGGTACACAGATACGCAGTATTTT